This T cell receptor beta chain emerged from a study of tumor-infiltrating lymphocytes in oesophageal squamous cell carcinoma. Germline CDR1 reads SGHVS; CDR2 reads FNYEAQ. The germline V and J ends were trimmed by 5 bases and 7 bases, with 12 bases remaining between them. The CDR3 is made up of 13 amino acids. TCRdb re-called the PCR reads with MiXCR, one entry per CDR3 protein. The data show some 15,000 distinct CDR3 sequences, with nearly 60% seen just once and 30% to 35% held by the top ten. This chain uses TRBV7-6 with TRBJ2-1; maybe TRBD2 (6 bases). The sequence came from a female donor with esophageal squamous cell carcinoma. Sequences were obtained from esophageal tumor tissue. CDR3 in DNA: TGTGCCAGCAGCCAGGGTGGGGGGAATGAGCAGTTCTTC. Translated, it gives CASSQGGGNEQFF.